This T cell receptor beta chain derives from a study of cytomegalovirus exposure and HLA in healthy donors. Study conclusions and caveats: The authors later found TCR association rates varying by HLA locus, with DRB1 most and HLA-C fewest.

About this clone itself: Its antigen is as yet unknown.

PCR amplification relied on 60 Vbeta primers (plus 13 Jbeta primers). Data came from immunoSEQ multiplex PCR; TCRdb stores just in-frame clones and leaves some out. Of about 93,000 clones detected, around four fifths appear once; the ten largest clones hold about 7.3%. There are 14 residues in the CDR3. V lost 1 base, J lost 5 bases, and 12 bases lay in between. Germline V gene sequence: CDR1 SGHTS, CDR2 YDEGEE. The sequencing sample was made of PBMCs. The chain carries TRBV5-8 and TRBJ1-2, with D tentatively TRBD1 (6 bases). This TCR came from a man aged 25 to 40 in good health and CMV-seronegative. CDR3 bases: TGTGCCAGCAGCTTGTTAGGGGGTTCTTATGGCTACACCTTC. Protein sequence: CASSLLGGSYGYTF.